The present entry profiles one T cell receptor beta chain with its context. As handled by the study authors: Scientists estimated how many nucleated cells there were by amplifying reference gene primers. Profiling relied on immunoSEQ multiplex PCR, and the TCRdb table lists in-frame clones only, not all of them. That table gives V, J and clone size, and the DNA gave D and trimming. Among over 100,000 clones, approximately 90% were seen once, and the ten largest hold more than 5%. The data were obtained in a study of blood T cell repertoires in COVID-19. Patients from Seattle were sampled longitudinally, starting during active infection. Sequencing was carried out using peripheral blood. The receptor was derived from a woman between 50 and 59 years old with COVID-19, enrolled during active disease.

CDR3: CASSYPTGDTSPLHF. In DNA, the CDR3 is TGTGCCAGCAGTTACCCGACAGGGGACACTTCACCCCTCCACTTT. The chain links TRBV6-2 or TRBV6-3 to TRBJ1-6; 8 nucleotides line up with TRBD1. The germline V gene encodes CDR1 MNHEY and CDR2 SVGEGT. Trimming at V came to 2 bases and at J to 9 bases, leaving 6 bases not matched to a gene. The CDR3 consists of 15 residues.